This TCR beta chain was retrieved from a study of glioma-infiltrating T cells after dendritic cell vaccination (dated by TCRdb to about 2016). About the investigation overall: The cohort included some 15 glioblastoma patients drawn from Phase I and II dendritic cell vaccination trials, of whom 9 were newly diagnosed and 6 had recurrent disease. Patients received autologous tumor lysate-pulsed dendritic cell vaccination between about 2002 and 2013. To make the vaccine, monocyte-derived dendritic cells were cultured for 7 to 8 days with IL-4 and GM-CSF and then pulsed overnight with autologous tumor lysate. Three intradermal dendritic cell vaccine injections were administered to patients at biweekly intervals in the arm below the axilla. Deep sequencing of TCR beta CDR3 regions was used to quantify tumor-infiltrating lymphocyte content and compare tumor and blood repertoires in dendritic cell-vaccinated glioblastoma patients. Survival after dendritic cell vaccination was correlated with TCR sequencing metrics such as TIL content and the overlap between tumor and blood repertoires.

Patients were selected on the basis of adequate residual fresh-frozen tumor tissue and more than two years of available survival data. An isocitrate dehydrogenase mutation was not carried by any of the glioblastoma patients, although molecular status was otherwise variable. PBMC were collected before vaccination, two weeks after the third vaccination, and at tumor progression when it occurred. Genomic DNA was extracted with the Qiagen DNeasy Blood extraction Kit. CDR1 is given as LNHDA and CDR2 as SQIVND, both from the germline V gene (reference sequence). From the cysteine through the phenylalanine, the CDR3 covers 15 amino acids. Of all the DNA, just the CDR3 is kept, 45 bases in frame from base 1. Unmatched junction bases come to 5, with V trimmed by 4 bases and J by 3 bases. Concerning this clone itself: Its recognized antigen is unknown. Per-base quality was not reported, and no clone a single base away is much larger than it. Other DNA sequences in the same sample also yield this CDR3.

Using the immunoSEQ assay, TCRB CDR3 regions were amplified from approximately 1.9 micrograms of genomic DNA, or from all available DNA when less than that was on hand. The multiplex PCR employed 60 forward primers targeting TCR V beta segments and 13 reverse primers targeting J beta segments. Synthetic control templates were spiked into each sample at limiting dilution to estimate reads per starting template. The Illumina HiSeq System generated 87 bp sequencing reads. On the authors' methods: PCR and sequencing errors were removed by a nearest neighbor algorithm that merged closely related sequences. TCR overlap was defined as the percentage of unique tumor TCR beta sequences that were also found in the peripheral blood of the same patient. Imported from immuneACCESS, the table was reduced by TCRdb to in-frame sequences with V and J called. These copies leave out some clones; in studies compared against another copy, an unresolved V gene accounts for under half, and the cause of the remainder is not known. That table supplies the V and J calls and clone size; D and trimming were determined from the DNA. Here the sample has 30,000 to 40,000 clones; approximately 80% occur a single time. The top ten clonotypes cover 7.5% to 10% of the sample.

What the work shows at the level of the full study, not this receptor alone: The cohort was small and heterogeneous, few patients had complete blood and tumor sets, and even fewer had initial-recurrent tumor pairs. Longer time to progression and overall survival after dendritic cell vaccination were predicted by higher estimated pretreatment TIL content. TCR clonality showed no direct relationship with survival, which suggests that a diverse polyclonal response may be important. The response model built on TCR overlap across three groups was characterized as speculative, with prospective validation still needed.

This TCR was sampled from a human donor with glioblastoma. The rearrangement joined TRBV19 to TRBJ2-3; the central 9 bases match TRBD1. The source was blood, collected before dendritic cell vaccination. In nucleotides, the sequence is TGTGCCAGTAGTAGGCTCGGACAGGGGACAGATACGCAGTATTTT. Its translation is CASSRLGQGTDTQYF.